These T cell receptor beta chains were read from a single sample in a study of blood T cell repertoires in COVID-19. Sequencing used immunoSEQ multiplex PCR; TCRdb keeps in-frame clones, though not all of them. Among about 52,000 clones listed, around 90% were seen once. Sequenced sample: peripheral blood. The receptors stem from a human donor in a cohort sampled during active COVID-19. Both conserved end residues are part of each CDR3. Fields, in order: CDR3 protein, CDR3 DNA, V gene, clone size, J gene, D gene. D genes are given only for firm matches. Size is stated for part of the rows, as once, few or many counts, or as a class when the clone is expanded.

cdr3_aa: CSAAEGVDNSPLHF
cdr3_nt: TGCAGCGCCGCCGAGGGGGTTGACAATTCACCCCTCCACTTT
v_call: TRBV29-1
clone_size: once
j_call: TRBJ1-6
d_call: NA

cdr3_aa: CASSPLTEDTQYF
cdr3_nt: TGTGCCAGCTCACCCTTGACAGAAGATACGCAGTATTTT
v_call: TRBV18
clone_size: NA
j_call: TRBJ2-3
d_call: NA

cdr3_aa: CANTLRGSWEIETQYF
cdr3_nt: TGTGCCAACACACTACGCGGGAGCTGGGAAATCGAGACCCAGTACTTC
v_call: TRBV5-8
clone_size: NA
j_call: TRBJ2-5
d_call: TRBD2

cdr3_aa: CASSSPSRGATSTDTQYF
cdr3_nt: TGTGCCAGCAGCTCGCCTTCTAGAGGAGCAACTAGCACAGATACGCAGTATTTT
v_call: TRBV5-4
clone_size: NA
j_call: TRBJ2-3
d_call: NA

cdr3_aa: CASSYHRGGTEAFF
cdr3_nt: TGCGCCAGCAGCTACCATAGGGGTGGCACTGAAGCTTTCTTT
v_call: TRBV5-1
clone_size: NA
j_call: TRBJ1-1
d_call: NA

cdr3_aa: CASRLQGGRYGYTF
cdr3_nt: TGTGCCAGCAGGTTGCAGGGCGGGAGGTATGGCTACACCTTC
v_call: TRBV5-4
clone_size: NA
j_call: TRBJ1-2
d_call: NA

cdr3_aa: CASSEMKPWNEQFF
cdr3_nt: TGTGCCAGCAGTGAAATGAAGCCCTGGAATGAGCAGTTCTTC
v_call: TRBV6-1
clone_size: NA
j_call: TRBJ2-1
d_call: NA

cdr3_aa: CASSVPSVTDTQYF
cdr3_nt: TGTGCCAGCAGCGTACCTAGCGTAACAGATACGCAGTATTTT
v_call: TRBV14
clone_size: NA
j_call: TRBJ2-3
d_call: NA

cdr3_aa: CASSSPLPRGDEKLFF
cdr3_nt: TGTGCCAGCAGCTCACCTTTACCCAGGGGAGATGAAAAACTGTTTTTT
v_call: TRBV7-8
clone_size: NA
j_call: TRBJ1-4
d_call: NA

cdr3_aa: CASSDLESVREGGYTF
cdr3_nt: TGTGCCAGCAGTGATTTGGAGAGTGTAAGGGAGGGCGGCTACACCTTC
v_call: TRBV2
clone_size: NA
j_call: TRBJ1-2
d_call: NA

cdr3_aa: CASSTSREDTQYF
cdr3_nt: TGTGCCAGCAGCACGTCCCGGGAAGATACGCAGTATTTT
v_call: TRBV7-3
clone_size: NA
j_call: TRBJ2-3
d_call: NA

cdr3_aa: CASSVARGGSSYNEQFF
cdr3_nt: TGTGCCAGCAGCGTAGCTAGGGGGGGCAGCTCCTACAATGAGCAGTTCTTC
v_call: TRBV9
clone_size: NA
j_call: TRBJ2-1
d_call: NA

cdr3_aa: CASSPPGLAGDTQYF
cdr3_nt: TGTGCCAGCTCACCACCGGGACTAGCGGGAGATACGCAGTATTTT
v_call: TRBV18
clone_size: NA
j_call: TRBJ2-3
d_call: TRBD2

cdr3_aa: CSASFRGGETQYF
cdr3_nt: TGCAGTGCTAGTTTTAGGGGAGGGGAGACCCAGTACTTC
v_call: TRBV20-1
clone_size: NA
j_call: TRBJ2-5
d_call: TRBD2

cdr3_aa: CASSLWGAGELFF
cdr3_nt: TGTGCCAGCAGTTTATGGGGGGCCGGGGAGCTGTTTTTT
v_call: TRBV27
clone_size: few
j_call: TRBJ2-2
d_call: NA

cdr3_aa: CADGTDTDTQYF
cdr3_nt: TGTGCCGACGGGACAGACACAGATACGCAGTATTTT
v_call: TRBV2
clone_size: NA
j_call: TRBJ2-3
d_call: TRBD1

cdr3_aa: CASSAGVHEQYF
cdr3_nt: TGTGCCAGTAGCGCGGGGGTCCACGAGCAGTACTTC
v_call: TRBV19
clone_size: NA
j_call: TRBJ2-7
d_call: TRBD2

cdr3_aa: CATSRVSGAEELFF
cdr3_nt: TGTGCCACCAGCAGAGTCAGTGGGGCCGAGGAGCTGTTTTTT
v_call: TRBV15
clone_size: NA
j_call: TRBJ2-2
d_call: NA

cdr3_aa: CASSLVTANTEAFF
cdr3_nt: TGTGCCAGCAGCCTTGTGACAGCTAACACTGAAGCTTTCTTT
v_call: TRBV3-1/TRBV3-2
clone_size: NA
j_call: TRBJ1-1
d_call: NA

cdr3_aa: CASSNSGNTIYF
cdr3_nt: TGTGCCAGCAGTAACTCTGGAAACACCATATATTTT
v_call: TRBV9
clone_size: NA
j_call: TRBJ1-3
d_call: NA

cdr3_aa: CSAGRGLRKETQYF
cdr3_nt: TGCAGCGCAGGCCGGGGGTTGCGTAAAGAGACCCAGTACTTC
v_call: TRBV29-1
clone_size: NA
j_call: TRBJ2-5
d_call: NA

cdr3_aa: CASSEGAGGSETQYF
cdr3_nt: TGTGCCAGCAGTGAAGGGGCAGGGGGGAGTGAGACCCAGTACTTC
v_call: TRBV6-1
clone_size: NA
j_call: TRBJ2-5
d_call: NA

cdr3_aa: CASSLGGAPYEQYF
cdr3_nt: TGTGCCAGCAGCTTAGGAGGCGCCCCCTACGAGCAGTACTTC
v_call: TRBV7-9
clone_size: NA
j_call: TRBJ2-7
d_call: NA

cdr3_aa: CSANLGWKQYF
cdr3_nt: TGCAGTGCTAACCTCGGGTGGAAGCAGTACTTC
v_call: TRBV20-1
clone_size: NA
j_call: TRBJ2-7
d_call: NA

cdr3_aa: CASRRNTEAFF
cdr3_nt: TGTGCCAGTAGGAGGAACACTGAAGCTTTCTTT
v_call: TRBV19
clone_size: NA
j_call: TRBJ1-1
d_call: NA

cdr3_aa: CASSPGGGPGTQYF
cdr3_nt: TGCGCCAGCAGCCCGGGAGGGGGGCCAGGGACCCAGTACTTC
v_call: TRBV5-1
clone_size: NA
j_call: TRBJ2-5
d_call: TRBD2

cdr3_aa: CASSVGGGSYNEQFF
cdr3_nt: TGTGCCAGCAGCGTAGGAGGGGGCTCCTACAATGAGCAGTTCTTC
v_call: TRBV9
clone_size: NA
j_call: TRBJ2-1
d_call: NA

cdr3_aa: CASSFLQGEAGNTIYF
cdr3_nt: TGTGCCAGCAGCTTCCTACAGGGGGAGGCCGGAAACACCATATATTTT
v_call: TRBV7-6
clone_size: NA
j_call: TRBJ1-3
d_call: TRBD1

cdr3_aa: CATSDSGTAYNEQFF
cdr3_nt: TGTGCCACCAGCGATTCGGGGACAGCCTACAATGAGCAGTTCTTC
v_call: TRBV24-1
clone_size: NA
j_call: TRBJ2-1
d_call: TRBD1

cdr3_aa: CASSGTRNTGELFF
cdr3_nt: TGTGCCAGCAGCGGGACTCGGAACACCGGGGAGCTGTTTTTT
v_call: TRBV27
clone_size: NA
j_call: TRBJ2-2
d_call: NA

cdr3_aa: CASSFRGGEAFF
cdr3_nt: TGTGCCAGCAGCTTCCGAGGTGGTGAAGCTTTCTTT
v_call: TRBV5-8
clone_size: once
j_call: TRBJ1-1
d_call: NA

cdr3_aa: CSASETGGFGELFF
cdr3_nt: TGCAGTGCTAGTGAGACAGGGGGGTTCGGGGAGCTGTTTTTT
v_call: TRBV20-1
clone_size: NA
j_call: TRBJ2-2
d_call: TRBD1

cdr3_aa: CASKTTDDRQETQYF
cdr3_nt: TGTGCCAGCAAAACGACGGACGACAGACAAGAGACCCAGTACTTC
v_call: TRBV19
clone_size: once
j_call: TRBJ2-5
d_call: NA

cdr3_aa: CASSTGLAGVVEAKNIQYF
cdr3_nt: TGTGCCAGCAGCACCGGACTAGCGGGAGTTGTAGAGGCCAAAAACATTCAGTACTTC
v_call: TRBV21-1
clone_size: NA
j_call: TRBJ2-4
d_call: NA

cdr3_aa: CASSLGQGFTEAFF
cdr3_nt: TGCGCCAGCAGCTTAGGACAGGGCTTCACTGAAGCTTTCTTT
v_call: TRBV5-1
clone_size: NA
j_call: TRBJ1-1
d_call: TRBD1

cdr3_aa: CASKMRTSESYEQYF
cdr3_nt: TGTGCCAGCAAGATGAGGACTAGCGAATCCTACGAGCAGTACTTC
v_call: TRBV28
clone_size: NA
j_call: TRBJ2-7
d_call: TRBD2

cdr3_aa: CASSLSSGTSAHEQYF
cdr3_nt: TGTGCCAGCAGTTTATCGTCCGGGACTAGCGCTCACGAGCAGTACTTC
v_call: TRBV27
clone_size: NA
j_call: TRBJ2-7
d_call: TRBD2

cdr3_aa: CASRPRGGSGANVLTF
cdr3_nt: TGTGCCAGCCGCCCCAGGGGCGGTTCAGGGGCCAACGTCCTGACTTTC
v_call: TRBV7-8
clone_size: NA
j_call: TRBJ2-6
d_call: NA

cdr3_aa: CATSDPGLAGGTNEQFF
cdr3_nt: TGTGCCACCAGTGACCCGGGACTAGCGGGAGGTACCAATGAGCAGTTCTTC
v_call: TRBV24-1
clone_size: NA
j_call: TRBJ2-1
d_call: TRBD2

cdr3_aa: CASSARDLGELFF
cdr3_nt: TGTGCCAGCAGCGCGCGGGACCTCGGGGAGCTGTTTTTT
v_call: TRBV5-4
clone_size: NA
j_call: TRBJ2-2
d_call: NA

cdr3_aa: CASKDSGESNQPQHF
cdr3_nt: TGCGCCAGCAAGGACAGCGGGGAGAGCAATCAGCCCCAGCATTTT
v_call: TRBV10-2
clone_size: NA
j_call: TRBJ1-5
d_call: NA

cdr3_aa: CASSWDRNNYGYTF
cdr3_nt: TGTGCCAGCAGTTGGGACAGAAATAACTATGGCTACACCTTC
v_call: TRBV6-2/TRBV6-3
clone_size: NA
j_call: TRBJ1-2
d_call: TRBD1

cdr3_aa: CSASFAGGRYEQYF
cdr3_nt: TGCAGTGCTAGTTTTGCAGGGGGCCGATACGAGCAGTACTTC
v_call: TRBV20-1
clone_size: NA
j_call: TRBJ2-7
d_call: TRBD1

cdr3_aa: CASSGHGGLEQFF
cdr3_nt: TGTGCCAGCAGTGGACATGGGGGGTTGGAGCAGTTCTTC
v_call: TRBV2
clone_size: once
j_call: TRBJ2-1
d_call: NA

cdr3_aa: CAWSVLVTSVAGELFF
cdr3_nt: TGTGCCTGGAGTGTACTTGTCACTAGCGTAGCCGGGGAGCTGTTTTTT
v_call: TRBV30
clone_size: NA
j_call: TRBJ2-2
d_call: TRBD2

cdr3_aa: CASSRRQGLAYEQYF
cdr3_nt: TGTGCCAGCAGCCGGAGACAGGGACTAGCCTACGAGCAGTACTTC
v_call: TRBV28
clone_size: NA
j_call: TRBJ2-7
d_call: NA

cdr3_aa: CASSQVGRVGSYGYTF
cdr3_nt: TGTGCCAGCAGCCAAGTCGGCAGGGTGGGTTCCTATGGCTACACCTTC
v_call: TRBV14
clone_size: NA
j_call: TRBJ1-2
d_call: NA

cdr3_aa: CASSLDWTSGSSEQYF
cdr3_nt: TGTGCCAGCAGCTTAGATTGGACTAGCGGGAGTTCCGAGCAGTACTTC
v_call: TRBV11-2
clone_size: NA
j_call: TRBJ2-7
d_call: TRBD2

cdr3_aa: CASSLEGLAGVAKQYF
cdr3_nt: TGCGCCAGCAGCTTGGAGGGACTAGCGGGAGTAGCGAAGCAGTACTTC
v_call: TRBV5-1
clone_size: NA
j_call: TRBJ2-7
d_call: TRBD2